This TCR beta chain was captured in a study of T cell repertoires in cytomegalovirus infection. Study summary: HLA-B-restricted CMV epitopes that are well studied, plus recently identified HLA-C-restricted ones, were used by the study. The public TCR beta signatures pointed to both CMV infection and matching HLA type. Whole-study results and caveats: The cumulative frequency of public TCR beta families identified carriers of CMV plus the relevant HLA. HLA-C-restricted CMV-specific TCR beta clonotypes prevailed in the ex vivo response.

TCRdb re-called the reads with MiXCR, one entry per CDR3 protein. The sample shows about 570,000 distinct CDR3 sequences, over 35% of them seen only once. The CDR3 has 14 amino acids. Trimming stripped 3 bases from V and 3 bases from J, with 12 bases between. CDR1 LNHDA and CDR2 SQIVND come from the germline V gene (reference sequence). With respect to this clonotype: What it binds is unknown.

The chain couples TRBV19 to TRBJ2-7; D may be TRBD2 (6 bases). Sequencing used cultured PBMCs, obtained from culture after CMV antigen stimulation. The clonotype was recovered from a human donor in good health (CMV status not recorded). Some clones in this sample may be carry-over from other donors' samples. The chain's CDR3 is CASSIGLANYEQYF. The CDR3 nucleotides are TGTGCCAGTAGTATCGGGCTAGCGAACTACGAGCAGTACTTC.